This T cell receptor beta chain was documented in a study of T cells in Graves' hyperthyroidism and ophthalmopathy. From germline, CDR1 is MNHGY and CDR2 SAAAGT. Trimming cost V 6 bases and J 1 base; bases outside gene matches: 14. The CDR3 extends over 18 amino acids. In its sample, this clonotype was seen many times. Antigen unknown. Template material for amplifying TCR beta CDR3 regions consisted of RNA transcripts. TCR CDR3 regions were first amplified by RT-PCR with HTBI primers. TCRdb re-called the multiplex PCR reads with MiXCR, one entry per CDR3 protein. The data show a few hundred thousand distinct CDR3 sequences, approximately 15% seen once. The source of the PBMCs was roughly 10 ml of fresh peripheral blood. Regarding the study as a whole: Blood also held most thyroid clonotypes expanded beyond 0.001.

The J gene is TRBJ1-1, the V gene TRBV6-8; 10 positions agree with TRBD1. This TCR derives from a woman under 30 with Graves' hyperthyroidism that later progressed to Graves' ophthalmopathy. The specimen sequenced was blood. CDR3 sequence (DNA): TGTGCCAGCAGCCCCGGGACAGGGGACCTTAAGTCGAACACTGAAGCTTTCTTT. Translation gives CASSPGTGDLKSNTEAFF.